These 30 T cell receptor beta chains were all obtained from the same sample, sequenced in a study of glioma-infiltrating T cells. Amplification of TCR alpha and beta CDR3 regions from RNA used iRepertoire nested multiplex PCR. TCRdb passed the multiplex PCR reads through MiXCR, listing each CDR3 protein once. The sample holds approximately 190,000 distinct CDR3 sequences; 30% to 40% are singletons and the top ten take roughly 21%. The sample was glioma tissue, nonneoplastic brain tissue, or PBMCs (not recorded which). These receptors came from a human donor with low-grade glioma or glioblastoma, undergoing nonglioma brain surgery, or in good health (not recorded which).

The J gene is TRBJ2-7, the V gene TRBV3-1, with 8 bases that match TRBD2. V lost 1 base to trimming and J lost 3 bases; unmatched junction nucleotides: 2. Germline CDR1 is LGHDT and CDR2 is YNNKEL (reference sequence). The CDR3 is made up of 14 amino acids. CDR3 nucleotide sequence: TGTGCCAGCAGCCAAGGACTAGCGATCTACGAGCAGTACTTC. Translating gives CASSQGLAIYEQYF.

This clonotype was observed many times. The chain joins TRBV10-3 to TRBJ1-3; D gene unclear. The germline V gene encodes CDR1 ENHRY and CDR2 SYGVKD. This CDR3 is 15 amino acids long. Trimming removed 2 bases at V and 4 bases at J, with 12 bases between. The chain's CDR3 is CAISEQVGKGNTIYF. The CDR3 DNA reads TGTGCCATCAGTGAGCAGGTCGGGAAGGGAAACACCATATATTTT.

Notes on this clonotype: Lacking the conserved final phenylalanine or tryptophan, this CDR3 likely reflects a read error. The chain has TRBV6-1 and TRBJ1-5; D is undetermined. Germline CDR1 reads MNHNS; CDR2 reads SASEGT. The V end lost 6 bases, the J end lost 11 bases, and 17 bases lay between the germline ends. The CDR3 loop spans 13 amino acids. Here the CDR3 reads CASRIQESQTQHL. The DNA for the CDR3 is TGTGCCAGCAGAATTCAAGAGTCGCAGACCCAGCATCTT.

This clonotype is deemed medium-sized (0.01 to 0.1%). The V call is TRBV28, the J call TRBJ1-5; 8 nucleotides line up with TRBD1. Germline V CDR1 and CDR2: MDHEN, SYDVKM. The V and J ends lost 4 bases and 5 bases, in that order; junction bases with no gene match: 7. The CDR3 has 15 amino acids. The CDR3 loop is CASSSTGTGYQPQHF. CDR3 nucleotide sequence: TGTGCCAGCAGTTCTACCGGGACAGGCTATCAGCCCCAGCATTTT.

The table lists this clonotype with many counts. V is TRBV2 and J is TRBJ2-1; TRBD1 aligns across 7 bases. Germline lookup yields CDR1 SNHLY and CDR2 FYNNEI. The CDR3 contains 14 residues. Trimming took 8 bases from V and 2 from J; bases not matched to a gene: 6. The CDR3 coding sequence is TGTGCCAGCTCGGACGGGACAGCCTACAATGAGCAGTTCTTC. The encoded protein is CASSDGTAYNEQFF.

A note on this clonotype: This may come from a read error, since a much larger clone is one base off. No conserved phenylalanine or tryptophan ends this CDR3, so it is likely a read error. The CDR3 region has the DNA TGTGCCAGCTCACCACCGTACTTCGCGGGAGTCCAAGAGACCCAGTACTAC. Its translation is CASSPPYFAGVQETQYY. This chain connects TRBV18 to TRBJ2-5; 7 positions agree with TRBD2. Germline lookup yields CDR1 KGHSH and CDR2 LQKENI. The CDR3 has 17 residues. V lost 0 bases to trimming and J lost 1 base; unmatched junction nucleotides: 8.

For the CDR3, the DNA is TGCGCCAGCAGCCAAGTTCTACCGCCGGGGCTAGCCTACAATGAGCAGTACTTC. This sequence encodes CASSQVLPPGLAYNEQYF. This chain uses TRBV4-1 with TRBJ2-7, with D perhaps matching TRBD1 or TRBD2 (5 bases each). Germline V gives CDR1 MGHRA, CDR2 YSYEKL. The V end was cut by 1 base, the J end by 7 bases, with 26 bases between. The CDR3 is made up of 18 amino acids.

Of note for this clonotype: Just one base apart from a much larger clone, this may be a read error. V and J are TRBV7-2 and TRBJ2-5; TRBD1 matches 8 bases. The germline gives CDR1 SGHTA, CDR2 FQGNSA. V shed 10 bases and J 4 bases; nucleotides not matched to a gene: 14. CDR3 size: 15 residues. In DNA form, the CDR3 reads TGTGCCACTGGAGGCAGGGGGCGCGAGGGAGAGACCCAGTACTTC. This encodes CATGGRGREGETQYF.

Only one count was recorded for this clonotype. The missing conserved phenylalanine or tryptophan at the end of this CDR3 makes a read error likely. This rearrangement joins TRBV6-1 to TRBJ2-3; possibly TRBD1 or TRBD2 for D (5 bases each). Germline V gene data show CDR1 as MNHNS and CDR2 as SASEGT. The CDR3 loop spans 13 amino acids. Trimming shortened V by 8 bases and J by 0 bases, and 9 bases separated the two germline ends. This chain's CDR3 is CASPGASTDTQYC. CDR3 sequence (DNA): TGTGCCAGCCCCGGGGCGAGCACAGATACGCAGTATTGT.

As concerns this clonotype: A much larger clonotype is one base distant, so this may be a read error. The rearrangement links TRBV19 to TRBJ1-1, with a tentative D call TRBD1 (5 bases). This CDR3 is 13 amino acids long. V gave up 6 bases and J gave up 7 bases, with 15 bases separating them. Germline lookup yields CDR1 LNHDA and CDR2 SQIVND (reference sequence). CDR3 DNA: TGTGCCAGTAGATACGGCTGGGGGAATGAAGCTTTCTTT. Its protein is CASRYGWGNEAFF.

Details on this clonotype: A much larger clone differs by one base, so this may be a read error. The chain recombines TRBV3-1 with TRBJ1-2, with TRBD1 matching 7 bases. The trim removed 6 bases at V and 8 bases at J, leaving 18 bases unmatched. The CDR3 has 16 residues. Germline CDR1 is LGHDT and CDR2 is YNNKEL (reference sequence). This CDR3 reads CASRQQDRIFRGGYTF. As DNA, the CDR3 is TGTGCCAGCAGGCAACAGGACAGGATTTTTAGGGGAGGCTACACCTTC. Full variable domain (rest looked up from reference TRBV3-1 and TRBJ1-2): DTAVSQTPKYLVTQMGNDKSIKCEQNLGHDTMYWYKQDSKKFLKIMFSYNNKELIINETVPNRFSPKSPDKAHLNLHINSLELGDSAVYFCASRQQDRIFRGGYTFGSGTRLTVV.

In the case of this clonotype: This could be a read error, since a much larger clone is one nucleotide away. This chain connects TRBV19 to TRBJ1-1; weak D call: TRBD1 (5 bases). CDR3 length: 13 amino acids. V was trimmed by 3 bases and J by 3 bases, leaving 8 bases between them. Germline V gives CDR1 LNHDA, CDR2 SQIVND (reference sequence). This chain's CDR3 is CASSIVTDTEAFF. In nucleotides, the CDR3 is TGTGCCAGTAGTATCGTGACAGACACTGAAGCTTTCTTT.

Many counts were recorded for this clonotype. This chain links TRBV28 with TRBJ2-7; the match to TRBD1 covers 10 bases. CDR1 MDHEN and CDR2 SYDVKM come from the germline V gene. The CDR3 runs to 15 residues. The V and J ends lost 5 bases and 4 bases, in that order; junction bases with no gene match: 8. Here the CDR3 DNA reads TGTGCCAGCAGTACCTCGGGACAGGGGACGTACGAGCAGTACTTC. Its protein product is CASSTSGQGTYEQYF. The full variable domain, its missing parts supplied by reference TRBV28 and TRBJ2-7, is DVKVTQSSRYLVKRTGEKVFLECVQDMDHENMFWYRQDPGLGLRLIYFSYDVKMKEKGDIPEGYSVSREKKERFSLILESASTNQTSMYLCASSTSGQGTYEQYFGPGTRLTVT.

This clonotype was recorded a few times. The chain carries TRBV4-1 and TRBJ2-2, with D uncertain. This CDR3 region has 17 residues. In germline, CDR1 is MGHRA, CDR2 YSYEKL. The V end lost 1 base, the J end lost 4 bases, and 16 bases lay between the germline ends. The CDR3 region has the DNA TGCGCCAGCAGCCAAGGCCGGGCCCGGAGTCGCACCGGGGAGCTGTTTTTT. The encoded protein is CASSQGRARSRTGELFF.

Many counts were recorded for this clonotype. The CDR3 DNA sequence: TGTGCCAGCAGTTCCGAAGGGGCCGGGAGCAATCAGCCCCAGCATTTT. Residues: CASSSEGAGSNQPQHF. This chain connects TRBV12-3 or TRBV12-4 to TRBJ1-5; maybe TRBD1 (5 bases). V was shortened by 4 bases and J by 1 base, with 14 bases between the two germline ends. This CDR3 has 16 residues.

The chain uses TRBV18 and TRBJ2-7; D remains unclear. The CDR3 consists of 19 residues. In germline, CDR1 is KGHSH, CDR2 LQKENI. Trimming removed 3 bases at V and 6 bases at J, with 30 bases between. CDR3 protein: CASSPLPGGRDPRGAEQYF. The CDR3 nucleotides read TGTGCCAGCTCACCCCTTCCCGGTGGGCGCGACCCTCGTGGTGCCGAGCAGTACTTC.

This clonotype was found a few times. The rearrangement joins TRBV5-4 to TRBJ2-1; D might be TRBD1 (6 bases). The CDR3 spans 14 residues. In germline, CDR1 is SGHNT, CDR2 YYREEE (reference sequence). Trimming cost V 4 bases and J 1 base, with 9 bases left between them. For the CDR3, the DNA is TGTGCCAGCAGCGAAGACAGGTCCTACAATGAGCAGTTCTTC. This encodes CASSEDRSYNEQFF. The whole variable domain, remainder taken from reference TRBV5-4 and TRBJ2-1, is ETGVTQSPTHLIKTRGQQVTLRCSSQSGHNTVSWYQQALGQGPQFIFQYYREEENGRGNFPPRFSGLQFPNYSSELNVNALELDDSALYLCASSEDRSYNEQFFGPGTRLTVL.

This clonotype was seen repeatedly, ten times or more. The CDR3 protein is CSARPQTSGKETQYF. CDR3 sequence (DNA): TGCAGTGCTAGACCTCAGACTAGCGGCAAAGAGACCCAGTACTTC. This chain links TRBV20-1 with TRBJ2-5; TRBD2 aligns across 9 bases. Germline CDR1 DFQATT, CDR2 SNEGSKA (reference sequence). This CDR3 contains 15 residues. Trimming took 2 bases from V and 3 from J; bases not matched to a gene: 7.

Note on this clonotype: A much larger clone is a single base away; this may be a read error. The chain uses TRBV12-3 or TRBV12-4 and TRBJ2-6; tentative D call: TRBD1 (5 bases). This CDR3 region has 15 residues. The CDR3 bases are TGTGCCAGCAGTCACGCAGGCTCTGGGGCCAAAGTCCTGACTTTC. It yields the protein CASSHAGSGAKVLTF.

The chain links TRBV29-1 to TRBJ2-7; a weak D match, TRBD1 (6 bases). V lost 3 bases and J 5 bases, leaving 14 bases between the germline ends. The CDR3 length is 13 residues. Germline V gives CDR1 SQVTM, CDR2 ANQGSEA. The CDR3 DNA follows: TGCAGCGTTGATCTCACAGGGAGCGACGAGCAGTACTTC. Amino acid sequence: CSVDLTGSDEQYF.

This clonotype appeared a single time. Given a much more abundant clone one base away, this may be a read error. The genes are TRBV6-1 and TRBJ1-5; D is unclear. From germline, CDR1 is MNHNS and CDR2 SASEGT. Trimming took off 10 bases at V and 10 bases at J, with 14 bases between the two ends. CDR3 length: 11 amino acids. The CDR3 protein is CAIGERHPQHF. The CDR3 coding sequence is TGTGCCATCGGGGAACGTCATCCCCAGCATTTT.

For this clonotype: Since a much larger clone is just one base distant, this may be a read error. The chain links TRBV11-2 to TRBJ2-5, with D perhaps TRBD1 (7 bases). This CDR3 comprises 15 residues. V lost 5 bases, J lost 4 bases, and 17 bases lay in between. CDR1 and CDR2 from the germline V gene are SGHAT and FQNNGV. The CDR3 nucleotides are TGTGCCAGCAGCGGAGGGGGCTTGTACCTAGAGACCCAGTACTTC. Protein sequence: CASSGGGLYLETQYF.

This clonotype occurred a few times. The chain uses TRBV11-1 and TRBJ2-7; D remains unclear. Looked up from germline, CDR1 is SGHAT and CDR2 is FQDESV (reference sequence). Deletions cut 3 bases from V and 1 base from J, with 10 bases between. The CDR3 has 14 amino acids. The CDR3 DNA reads as TGTGCCAGCAGCTTTAAAGGGTCATCCTACGAGCAGTACTTC. It is translated as CASSFKGSSYEQYF. The whole variable domain, filled in from reference TRBV11-1 and TRBJ2-7, reads EAEVAQSPRYKITEKSQAVAFWCDPISGHATLYWYRQILGQGPELLVQFQDESVVDDSQLPKDRFSAERLKGVDSTLKIQPAELGDSAMYLCASSFKGSSYEQYFGPGTRLTVT.

This clonotype was observed a single time. This may stem from a read error, because a much larger clone lies one nucleotide away. The V and J genes are TRBV4-1 and TRBJ2-7, with D perhaps TRBD1 (5 bases). V lost 0 bases and J 5 bases, leaving 23 bases between the germline ends. CDR1 and CDR2 (germline): MGHRA, YSYEKL. The CDR3 runs to 18 residues. CDR3 sequence reads: CASSQDAYIRCRVHEQYF. In DNA, the CDR3 is TGCGCCAGCAGCCAAGATGCATATATAAGATGCAGGGTCCACGAGCAGTACTTC.

This clonotype was seen only a few times. The gene calls are TRBV5-1 and TRBJ2-7; 7 bases are shared with TRBD1. From germline, CDR1 is SGHRS and CDR2 YFSETQ. This CDR3 region has 15 residues. V shed 3 bases, J shed 5 bases, and the junction held 11 bases outside the gene matches. The CDR3: CASSSLDRDRNEQYF. CDR3 in DNA: TGCGCCAGCAGCTCCCTAGACAGGGATCGTAACGAGCAGTACTTC.

The table lists this clonotype with many counts. J is TRBJ1-6 and V is TRBV27, with 9 bases identical to TRBD1. Germline assignment: CDR1 MNHEY and CDR2 SMNVEV (reference sequence). V lost 3 bases, J lost 7 bases, and 4 bases stayed unmatched. The CDR3 runs 15 residues. CDR3 DNA sequence: TGTGCCAGCAGTTTCCGGACAGGGGACAATTCACCCCTCCACTTT. Translation gives CASSFRTGDNSPLHF.

This clonotype was recorded many times. The V call is TRBV18, the J call TRBJ2-3; D is undetermined. The germline gives CDR1 KGHSH, CDR2 LQKENI. Trimming removed 8 bases at V and 2 bases at J, with 5 bases between. The CDR3 loop spans 11 amino acids. The CDR3 loop is CASSPTDTQYF. The CDR3 nucleotides read TGTGCCAGCAGCCCCACAGATACGCAGTATTTT.

This chain connects TRBV29-1 to TRBJ2-4; 7 bases are a match to TRBD1. The CDR3 has 13 amino acids. V was clipped by 5 bases and J by 9 bases; unmatched bases: 10. In germline, CDR1 is SQVTM, CDR2 ANQGSEA. This CDR3 reads CSVSTGVFGIQYF. The CDR3 nucleotides are TGCAGCGTTTCCACAGGGGTGTTTGGCATTCAGTACTTC.

This clonotype was counted many times. V gene TRBV7-7 combines with J gene TRBJ2-3; 9 positions agree with TRBD1. CDR1 is SSHAT, CDR2 FNYEAQ, per germline (reference sequence). V shed 5 bases, J shed 5 bases, and the junction held 8 bases outside the gene matches. The CDR3 length is 15 residues. CDR3 in DNA: TGTGCCAGCAGCACAGGGACAGGGTCAATAGATACGCAGTATTTT. Amino acid sequence: CASSTGTGSIDTQYF.

As for this clonotype: A read error may explain this, as a much larger clone is one base away. V usage is TRBV5-1 and J usage is TRBJ1-6; D gene unclear. V lost 2 bases to trimming and J lost 7 bases, with 7 bases between them. CDR1 and CDR2 (germline): SGHRS, YFSETQ. CDR3 length: 13 residues. The chain's CDR3 is CASSFFRNSPLHF. CDR3 coding DNA: TGCGCCAGCAGCTTTTTCAGGAATTCACCCCTCCACTTT.